This is a list of T cell receptor beta chains from one sample in a study of response to subunit inactivated influenza vaccine. Each CDR3 protein is one row after TCRdb ran MiXCR on the RT-PCR reads. Of roughly 460,000 distinct CDR3 sequences detected, roughly 9.8% appear once; the ten largest clones hold 9.5% to 15%. This specimen was PBMCs from blood, taken about 40 days after vaccination. These receptors were obtained from a man aged 50 to 59 who received an inactivated influenza vaccine. The conserved cysteine and the conserved F or W are not part of the CDR3 here. Only part of the rows carry a size: once, few, many, or a class if the clone is expanded.

J gene: TRBJ2-1
clone size: many
V gene: TRBV5-1
CDR3 protein: ASSSTGRAVSYNEQF

J gene: TRBJ2-7
clone size: .
V gene: TRBV28
CDR3 protein: ASSHGTSLFGSYEQY

J gene: TRBJ1-1
clone size: .
V gene: TRBV20-1
CDR3 protein: SAKTPKGENTEAF

J gene: TRBJ2-7
clone size: few
V gene: TRBV20-1
CDR3 protein: SARDGAGAGEQY

J gene: TRBJ1-4
clone size: few
V gene: TRBV13
CDR3 protein: ASSSITTHATNEKLF

J gene: TRBJ2-3
clone size: few
V gene: TRBV20-1
CDR3 protein: SASRQTDTQY

J gene: TRBJ1-5
clone size: few
V gene: TRBV15
CDR3 protein: ATSRDHQPQH

J gene: TRBJ2-5
clone size: .
V gene: TRBV7-9
CDR3 protein: ASSSISGQETQY

J gene: TRBJ2-1
clone size: few
V gene: TRBV12-3/TRBV12-4
CDR3 protein: ASSPPGREQF

J gene: TRBJ1-6
clone size: .
V gene: TRBV2
CDR3 protein: ASSLNSPLY

J gene: TRBJ2-1
clone size: many
V gene: TRBV20-1
CDR3 protein: SARPRSYNEQF

J gene: TRBJ2-3
clone size: few
V gene: TRBV4-1
CDR3 protein: ASSPRPTGVDTQY

J gene: TRBJ2-5
clone size: few
V gene: TRBV6-5
CDR3 protein: ASSYSGQWDQTQY

J gene: TRBJ2-1
clone size: many
V gene: TRBV10-3
CDR3 protein: AIASAQGIFGNEQF

J gene: TRBJ2-7
clone size: many
V gene: TRBV12-3/TRBV12-4
CDR3 protein: ASSLAGDRLYEQY

J gene: TRBJ1-1
clone size: .
V gene: TRBV12-3/TRBV12-4
CDR3 protein: ASRPTGASLEAF

J gene: TRBJ1-6
clone size: few
V gene: TRBV20-1
CDR3 protein: SARGGTDNNSPLH

J gene: TRBJ2-7
clone size: .
V gene: TRBV7-9
CDR3 protein: ASSLAGSSEQY

J gene: TRBJ1-5
clone size: .
V gene: TRBV19
CDR3 protein: APTGEGNQPQH

J gene: TRBJ1-3
clone size: .
V gene: TRBV4-3
CDR3 protein: ASSQEMEWKNTIY

J gene: TRBJ2-3
clone size: few
V gene: TRBV20-1
CDR3 protein: SARGTGAKSTDTQY

J gene: TRBJ2-1
clone size: few
V gene: TRBV18
CDR3 protein: ASSPSGLAGGEQF

J gene: TRBJ2-1
clone size: few
V gene: TRBV7-2
CDR3 protein: ASSLDSGGREQF

J gene: TRBJ2-6
clone size: many
V gene: TRBV28
CDR3 protein: ASIGTGVLGANVLT

J gene: TRBJ1-2
clone size: few
V gene: TRBV3-1
CDR3 protein: ASSPPRGIYGYT

J gene: TRBJ2-1
clone size: many
V gene: TRBV12-3/TRBV12-4
CDR3 protein: ASALWAGVENEQF

J gene: TRBJ2-1
clone size: many
V gene: TRBV29-1
CDR3 protein: SAYSVGSYNEQF

J gene: TRBJ1-1
clone size: few
V gene: TRBV20-1
CDR3 protein: SARDWTVNTEAF

J gene: TRBJ2-1
clone size: .
V gene: TRBV6-2/TRBV6-3
CDR3 protein: ASSTSARRNEQF

J gene: TRBJ2-5
clone size: .
V gene: TRBV15
CDR3 protein: ATSRASRGEETQY

J gene: TRBJ2-1
clone size: .
V gene: TRBV6-5
CDR3 protein: ASSYLAGASYNEQF

J gene: TRBJ2-2
clone size: few
V gene: TRBV3-1
CDR3 protein: ASSPWTSAVGELF

J gene: TRBJ2-2
clone size: .
V gene: TRBV5-1
CDR3 protein: ASSLMGTDTGELF

J gene: TRBJ2-7
clone size: .
V gene: TRBV27
CDR3 protein: ASSLGSGKTYEQY

J gene: TRBJ1-2
clone size: few
V gene: TRBV12-3/TRBV12-4
CDR3 protein: ASSLERIYGYT

J gene: TRBJ2-1
clone size: few
V gene: TRBV12-3/TRBV12-4
CDR3 protein: ASSPQGAFNEQF

J gene: TRBJ2-4
clone size: many
V gene: TRBV28
CDR3 protein: ASSLYPKNIQY

J gene: TRBJ2-1
clone size: many
V gene: TRBV5-1
CDR3 protein: ASSQKIGQGDNEQF